These 30 T cell receptor beta chains were sequenced from one sample in a study of blood T cell repertoires in COVID-19. The protocol was immunoSEQ multiplex PCR, while the TCRdb copy is restricted to in-frame clones and leaves out a portion. Altogether fewer than 450,000 clones are present, approximately 91% being singletons, with the ten largest covering approximately 2.1%. Sequenced: PBMCs or T cells enriched from blood (not recorded which). The receptors here all came from a middle-aged woman with acute COVID-19.

CDR3 residues: CASSQGGQSNEKLFF. CDR3 DNA sequence: TGTGCCAGCAGCCAAGGGGGACAGAGTAATGAAAAACTGTTTTTT. The V gene is TRBV3-1 (or the pseudogene TRBV3-2), the J gene TRBJ1-4; 7 bases are shared with TRBD1. The CDR3 runs to 15 residues. Germline V gene lookup returns CDR1 LGHDT and CDR2 YNNKEL (reference sequence). V trimming: 1 base; J trimming: 4 bases; junction bases outside the gene matches: 3.

This clone was seen a single time. V gene TRBV5-1 combines with J gene TRBJ2-1; 7 nucleotides agree with TRBD2. This CDR3 is built from 16 residues. Germline assignment: CDR1 SGHRS and CDR2 YFSETQ. J gave up 4 bases and V 0 bases, and 7 bases lay outside the gene matches. CDR3 amino acids: CASSLGVVGGYNEQFF. CDR3 DNA sequence: TGCGCCAGCAGCTTGGGTGTGGTCGGGGGGTACAATGAGCAGTTCTTC.

The chain's CDR3 is CSAATSGGVPISNEQFF. DNA of the CDR3: TGCAGCGCTGCGACTAGCGGGGGGGTCCCGATTTCGAATGAGCAGTTCTTC. The V and J genes are TRBV29-1 and TRBJ2-1; TRBD2 matches 14 bases. The CDR3 is 17 amino acids. With 7 bases clipped from V and 7 bases from J, the junction kept 15 bases outside the gene matches. Per the germline V gene, CDR1 is SQVTM and CDR2 is ANQGSEA.

The chain recombines TRBV6-2 or TRBV6-3 with TRBJ1-2; D gene uncertain. V gave up 4 bases and J gave up 8 bases, with 14 bases separating them. CDR3 length equals 13 residues. Germline V lookup: CDR1 MNHEY, CDR2 SVGEGT. CDR3 sequence: CASSWSGLKGYTF. The CDR3 region has the DNA TGTGCCAGCAGTTGGTCAGGCCTCAAAGGCTACACCTTC.

This clone was detected a few times. The chain couples TRBV10-2 to TRBJ1-6, with a weak D call TRBD1 (6 bases). Trimming cost V 7 bases and J 13 bases, with 14 bases left between them. This CDR3 has 12 amino acids. CDR1 is WSHSY, CDR2 SAAADI, per germline. CDR3 sequence: CASNPKQGPLHF. Written as DNA, the CDR3 is TGCGCCAGCAATCCAAAACAGGGCCCCCTCCACTTT.

This chain joins TRBV9 and TRBJ2-3; D is possibly TRBD1 (6 bases). Between the trimmed V and J ends, which lost 0 bases and 2 bases, there was a span of 13 bases. CDR1 is SGDLS and CDR2 is YYNGEE in the germline V gene. The CDR3 length is 16 residues. The CDR3 region has the DNA TGTGCCAGCAGCGTAGGAAGGGGGTTGTACACAGATACGCAGTATTTT. This gives the protein CASSVGRGLYTDTQYF.

V and J are TRBV5-1 and TRBJ2-6; 7 bases are a match to TRBD1. Germline loops: CDR1 SGHRS, CDR2 YFSETQ. The CDR3 sequence is 20 residues long. With 3 bases clipped from V and 0 bases from J, the junction kept 15 bases outside the gene matches. The CDR3: CASSYGTVNLGPSGANVLTF. In DNA form, the CDR3 reads TGCGCCAGCAGCTACGGGACAGTGAATTTGGGCCCCTCTGGGGCCAACGTCCTGACTTTC.

This rearrangement joins TRBV10-1 to TRBJ1-1; TRBD1 is a possible D gene (5 bases). V lost 7 bases to trimming and J lost 1 base, with 22 bases between them. The CDR3 is made up of 17 amino acids. Germline V gene sequence: CDR1 WNHNN, CDR2 SYGVQD (reference sequence). The CDR3 DNA follows: TGCGCCAGCACCCCTGGGGGGTCCTATTGGAGGAACACTGAAGCTTTCTTT. As protein: CASTPGGSYWRNTEAFF.

V and J are TRBV5-6 and TRBJ1-1; the match to TRBD1 covers 8 bases. This CDR3 is built from 14 residues. Germline-derived CDR1 and CDR2 are SGHDT and YYEEEE. J lost 2 bases, V lost 3 bases, and 3 bases had no gene match. CDR3 region: CASSSDRGNTEAFF. The CDR3 coding sequence is TGTGCCAGCAGCTCTGACAGGGGCAACACTGAAGCTTTCTTT. Full variable domain (missing parts from reference TRBV5-6 and TRBJ1-1): DAGVTQSPTHLIKTRGQQVTLRCSPKSGHDTVSWYQQALGQGPQFIFQYYEEEERQRGNFPDRFSGHQFPNYSSELNVNALLLGDSALYLCASSSDRGNTEAFFGQGTRLTVV.

The chain carries TRBV7-9 and TRBJ2-1, with D maybe TRBD2 (6 bases). V gave up 5 bases and J gave up 5 bases, with 16 bases separating them. The CDR3 contains 15 residues. Germline V gene data show CDR1 as SEHNR and CDR2 as FQNEAQ (reference sequence). CDR3 DNA sequence: TGTGCCAGCAGCCCTAGCCGGGGGTGGAACAATGAGCAGTTCTTC. Its translation: CASSPSRGWNNEQFF.

This clone was picked up a small number of times. The chain is built from TRBV7-9 and TRBJ1-6; TRBD1 aligns across 8 bases. CDR3 length: 14 residues. Germline values: CDR1 SEHNR, CDR2 FQNEAQ (reference sequence). After removal of 5 bases from V and 8 bases from J, the junction contained 5 bases not matched to a gene. The CDR3 bases are TGTGCCAGCAGCCTCGACAGGGGTGATTCACCCCTCCACTTT. This sequence encodes CASSLDRGDSPLHF.

The genes are TRBV10-3 and TRBJ2-7, with a tentative D call TRBD1 (6 bases). This CDR3 comprises 16 residues. Germline CDR1 is ENHRY and CDR2 is SYGVKD. Between the trimmed V and J ends, which lost 4 bases and 0 bases, there was a span of 16 bases. The CDR3 nucleotides read TGTGCCATCAGTGGCCCCGGGACAAGGGTCTCCTACGAGCAGTACTTC. Translating gives CAISGPGTRVSYEQYF.

J is TRBJ1-4 and V is TRBV5-6, with TRBD1 matching over 8 bases. The CDR3 loop spans 14 amino acids. The junction had 0 bases not matched to a gene; V was cut back by 0 bases and J by 5 bases. Germline V gives CDR1 SGHDT, CDR2 YYEEEE. In nucleotides, the CDR3 is TGTGCCAGCAGCTTGGACAGGGGGAATGAAAAACTGTTTTTT. Translated: CASSLDRGNEKLFF. Complete variable domain (other parts from reference TRBV5-6 and TRBJ1-4): DAGVTQSPTHLIKTRGQQVTLRCSPKSGHDTVSWYQQALGQGPQFIFQYYEEEERQRGNFPDRFSGHQFPNYSSELNVNALLLGDSALYLCASSLDRGNEKLFFGSGTQLSVL.

The chain is built from TRBV3-1 (or the pseudogene TRBV3-2) and TRBJ2-7; possible D gene TRBD1, 6 bases. V gave up 0 bases and J gave up 2 bases, with 8 bases separating them. The CDR3 is 14 amino acids. Germline CDR1 reads LGHDT; CDR2 reads YNNKEL (reference sequence). For the CDR3, the DNA is TGTGCCAGCAGCCAAGATGAGGGGGCCTACGAGCAGTACTTC. Translation: CASSQDEGAYEQYF.

The V and J genes are TRBV11-2 and TRBJ2-5; 10 nucleotides match TRBD2. Germline CDR1 SGHAT, CDR2 FQNNGV. The CDR3 is 15 amino acids. Germline trimming cut 5 bases from V and 4 bases from J; bases unmatched to any gene: 7. Written as DNA, the CDR3 is TGTGCCAGCAGCCAAAGCGGGGGGGCCTTAGAGACCCAGTACTTC. This encodes CASSQSGGALETQYF.

The chain recombines TRBV19 with TRBJ2-7; D is ambiguous. Trimming shortened V by 5 bases and J by 3 bases, and 11 bases separated the two germline ends. Germline CDR1 LNHDA, CDR2 SQIVND (reference sequence). The CDR3 has 13 residues. The DNA of the CDR3 is TGTGCCAGTAGTGTCGATGCAGACTACGAGCAGTACTTC. Residues: CASSVDADYEQYF.

This clone has a handful of counts. The chain employs TRBV10-2 and TRBJ1-2; 11 bases are shared with TRBD1. Germline CDR1 reads WSHSY; CDR2 reads SAAADI. The junction had 2 bases not matched to a gene; V was cut back by 2 bases and J by 6 bases. The CDR3 loop spans 14 amino acids. DNA of the CDR3: TGCGCCAGCAGTGAGACGGACAGGGGGCATGGCTACACCTTC. Amino acid sequence: CASSETDRGHGYTF.

This clone occurred once. The V call is TRBV9, the J call TRBJ2-3, with D possibly matching TRBD2 (5 bases). Trimming removed 0 bases from V and 0 bases from J, with 11 bases in between. This CDR3 has 16 amino acids. In germline, CDR1 is SGDLS, CDR2 YYNGEE. The CDR3 here is CASSVGTGPSTDTQYF. DNA of the CDR3: TGTGCCAGCAGCGTAGGGACTGGCCCTAGCACAGATACGCAGTATTTT.

The rearrangement joins TRBV21-1 to TRBJ1-6. TRBV21-1 is annotated as a pseudogene. CDR3 length: 15 residues. The CDR3 reads CASSTREGMESPLHF. CDR3 nucleotides: TGTGCCAGCAGCACGAGGGAGGGAATGGAGTCACCCCTCCACTTT.

This clone was recorded a few times. The rearrangement links TRBV6-1 to TRBJ2-3, with unresolved D. V lost 2 bases and J lost 1, with 10 bases in between. The CDR3 runs to 15 residues. Germline-derived CDR1 and CDR2 are MNHNS and SASEGT. CDR3 region: CASSETPTRTDTQYF. Written as DNA, the CDR3 is TGTGCCAGCAGTGAAACCCCGACTCGCACAGATACGCAGTATTTT.

The DNA of the CDR3 is TGTGCCAGTAATGGAGGGGAAACTGAAGCTTTCTTT. Encoded protein: CASNGGETEAFF. The chain has TRBV19 and TRBJ1-1; D perhaps matches TRBD1 (5 bases). The V gene lost 7 bases and the J gene lost 5 bases, with 11 bases spanning the gap. The CDR3 has 12 residues. Germline V gene data show CDR1 as LNHDA and CDR2 as SQIVND (reference sequence). The full variable domain, rest sourced from reference TRBV19 and TRBJ1-1, is DGGITQSPKYLFRKEGQNVTLSCEQNLNHDAMYWYRQDPGQGLRLIYYSQIVNDFQKGDIAEGYSVSREKKESFPLTVTSAQKNPTAFYLCASNGGETEAFFGQGTRLTVV.

V is TRBV20-1 and J is TRBJ2-1, with D possibly being TRBD2 (5 bases). The germline V gene encodes CDR1 DFQATT and CDR2 SNEGSKA (reference sequence). Trimming took 3 bases from V and 12 from J, leaving 6 bases between them. The CDR3 has 9 amino acids. The CDR3 loop is CSAREVQFF. The CDR3 DNA reads as TGCAGTGCTAGGGAGGTGCAGTTCTTC.

This clone appeared a few times. V is TRBV7-9 and J is TRBJ1-5, with D possibly TRBD1 on 6 matching bases. The CDR3 length is 13 residues. V lost 4 bases and J 7 bases, leaving 11 bases between the germline ends. Germline V CDR1 and CDR2: SEHNR, FQNEAQ (reference sequence). CDR3 DNA sequence: TGTGCCAGCAGCTCCCAGGGGCGACAGCCCCAGCATTTT. This codes for CASSSQGRQPQHF.

CDR3: CASSPFGTGVNSYNEQFF. The CDR3 DNA follows: TGCGCCAGCAGCCCCTTTGGGACAGGGGTTAACTCCTACAATGAGCAGTTCTTC. The rearrangement uses TRBV5-1 and TRBJ2-1, with 10 positions matching TRBD1. The germline gives CDR1 SGHRS, CDR2 YFSETQ. Losses at the gene ends were 4 bases for V and 0 bases for J; bases not matched to a gene: 10. The CDR3 has 18 residues.

The J gene is TRBJ2-3, the V gene TRBV7-9; perhaps TRBD2 as D (6 bases). Trimming took off 3 bases at V and 2 bases at J, with 18 bases between the two ends. The CDR3 extends over 17 amino acids. CDR1 is SEHNR, CDR2 FQNEAQ, per germline (reference sequence). CDR3 loop: CASSFTSGSQVTDTQYF. The CDR3 nucleotides read TGTGCCAGCAGCTTCACCTCCGGGAGTCAGGTCACAGATACGCAGTATTTT.

V and J are TRBV14 and TRBJ2-7; 7 bases map to TRBD1. Germline CDR1 and CDR2: SGHDN and FVKESK. V trimming: 4 bases; J trimming: 2 bases; junction bases outside the gene matches: 5. This CDR3 is built from 14 residues. The CDR3 sequence: CASSPGQAPYEQYF. CDR3 DNA: TGTGCCAGCAGCCCTGGACAGGCCCCCTACGAGCAGTACTTC.

V and J are TRBV11-2 and TRBJ2-3, with 8 positions matching TRBD2. This CDR3 comprises 16 residues. Germline CDR1 reads SGHAT; CDR2 reads FQNNGV. V gave up 2 bases and J gave up 0 bases; unmatched junction bases: 4. The chain's CDR3 is CASSLSSGGSTDTQYF. The CDR3 DNA reads TGTGCCAGCAGCTTATCCTCGGGGGGGAGCACAGATACGCAGTATTTT.

This clone is a singleton in its sample. The chain is built from TRBV7-8 and TRBJ1-1; a possible D gene is TRBD1 (5 bases). This CDR3 is built from 15 residues. Between the trimmed V and J ends, which lost 0 bases and 2 bases, there was a span of 10 bases. The germline gives CDR1 SGHVS, CDR2 FQNEAQ. The CDR3 here is CASSLASDSNTEAFF. The DNA for the CDR3 is TGTGCCAGCAGCTTAGCGAGCGACAGTAACACTGAAGCTTTCTTT.

V is TRBV3-1 (or the pseudogene TRBV3-2) and J is TRBJ1-1; 7 nucleotides line up with TRBD1. There are 14 residues in the CDR3. V gave up 2 bases and J gave up 4 bases; unmatched junction bases: 4. CDR1 is LGHDT and CDR2 is YNNKEL in the germline V gene (reference sequence). CDR3 amino acids: CASSQRQGVTEAFF. The CDR3 region has the DNA TGTGCCAGCAGCCAAAGACAGGGTGTCACTGAAGCTTTCTTT.

The rearrangement joins TRBV27 to TRBJ2-7; 14 bases map to TRBD2. The length of the CDR3 is 15 residues. The V and J ends lost 4 bases and 7 bases, in that order; junction bases with no gene match: 6. In germline, CDR1 is MNHEY, CDR2 SMNVEV (reference sequence). Written as DNA, the CDR3 is TGTGCCAGCAGTTCCGGGACTAGCGGGGGCTGGGAGCAGTACTTC. Translation gives CASSSGTSGGWEQYF.